The clone carrying this T cell receptor beta chain was counted at least ten times. Its target is unknown. This sample stems from a study of identical twins. Study conclusions and caveats: Low generation-probability sequences were in excess among twin-shared out-of-frame alpha sequences.

The authors used template switching to add a universal primer site and gave cDNA unique molecular identifiers. TCRdb re-called the 5' RACE reads through MiXCR, storing one row per CDR3 protein. The sample holds fewer than 250,000 distinct CDR3 sequences, 6% to 8% seen once. Per the germline V gene, CDR1 is SGHRS and CDR2 is YFSETQ. CDR3 size: 16 residues. V lost 4 bases and J 1 base, leaving 15 bases between the germline ends. This sample was shared with a second study, whose subject was yellow fever vaccine responses in identical twins.

Sequenced sample: CD8+ T cells sorted from blood. The clonotype originates from a woman aged 18-29 years in good health. The chain carries TRBV5-1 and TRBJ2-1; possible D gene TRBD1, 5 bases. CDR3 region: CASSLDSFNSYNEQFF. Written as DNA, the CDR3 is TGCGCCAGCAGCCTAGACAGCTTTAATTCCTACAATGAGCAGTTCTTC.